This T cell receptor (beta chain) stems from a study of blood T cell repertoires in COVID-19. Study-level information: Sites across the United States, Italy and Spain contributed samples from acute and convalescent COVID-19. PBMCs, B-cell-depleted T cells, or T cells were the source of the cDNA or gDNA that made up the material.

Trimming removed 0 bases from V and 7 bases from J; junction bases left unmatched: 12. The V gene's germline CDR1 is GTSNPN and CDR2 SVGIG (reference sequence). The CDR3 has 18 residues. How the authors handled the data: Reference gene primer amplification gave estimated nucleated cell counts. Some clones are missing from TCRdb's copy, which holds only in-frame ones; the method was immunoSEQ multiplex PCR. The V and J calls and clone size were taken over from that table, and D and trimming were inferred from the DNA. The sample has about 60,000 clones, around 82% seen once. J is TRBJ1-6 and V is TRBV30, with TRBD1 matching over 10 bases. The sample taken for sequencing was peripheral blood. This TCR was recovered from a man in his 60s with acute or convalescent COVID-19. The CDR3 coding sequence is TGTGCCTGGAGTGTCGGGGACAGGGGATCTAGGTGGAATTCACCCCTCCACTTT. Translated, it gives CAWSVGDRGSRWNSPLHF.